These 8 T cell receptor beta chains were all obtained from the same sample, sequenced in a study of blood T cell repertoires in COVID-19. TCRdb's copy holds only in-frame clones and misses some; the assay was immunoSEQ multiplex PCR. The sample carries approximately 250,000 clones, roughly 84% recorded once. Sequencing was performed on peripheral blood. These receptors all stem from a woman aged 45-65 years with acute or convalescent COVID-19.

V is TRBV7-3 and J is TRBJ1-6; 8 bases match TRBD1. CDR3 length: 15 amino acids. Germline lookup yields CDR1 SGHTA and CDR2 FQGTGA. V dropped 1 base and J dropped 7; count of bases not matched to a gene: 3. The CDR3 reads CASSLNSGGNSPLHF. Here the CDR3 DNA reads TGTGCCAGCAGCTTAAATTCAGGGGGCAATTCACCCCTCCACTTT.

The CDR3, as DNA: TGTGCCAGCAGTCGACAATCGGGAACTGAAGCTTTCTTT. This gives the protein CASSRQSGTEAFF. The chain carries TRBV12-3 or TRBV12-4 and TRBJ1-1; no definite D call. The CDR3 runs to 13 residues. V was cut by 5 bases and J by 5 bases, with 12 bases left in between.

V gene TRBV6-5 combines with J gene TRBJ2-7, with D perhaps TRBD2 (6 bases). The germline gives CDR1 MNHEY, CDR2 SVGAGI. The CDR3 is 13 residues long. V was cut by 3 bases and J by 6 bases, with 12 bases left in between. The CDR3 nucleotides read TGTGCCAGCAGTTATCAGGTGGGGGGCGAGCAGTACTTC. It specifies CASSYQVGGEQYF.

V gene TRBV11-3 combines with J gene TRBJ2-5; D remains ambiguous. The CDR3 consists of 13 residues. V was shortened by 3 bases and J by 5 bases, with 10 bases between the two germline ends. Germline V lookup: CDR1 SGHNT, CDR2 YENEEA. The CDR3 protein is CASSFEVTETQYF. The CDR3 bases are TGTGCCAGCAGCTTTGAGGTTACGGAGACCCAGTACTTC.

V gene TRBV6-5 combines with J gene TRBJ1-6; D call uncertain. The CDR3 is 13 residues long. V was pared by 8 bases and J by 13 bases, with 18 bases between. In germline, CDR1 is MNHEY, CDR2 SVGAGI. Here the CDR3 DNA reads TGTGCCAGCGGCAAACAACGGGAATTCCCCCTCCACTTT. Its translation: CASGKQREFPLHF.

The rearrangement joins TRBV10-3 to TRBJ2-2; D is unclear. The V end was cut by 6 bases, the J end by 7 bases, with 9 bases between. There are 12 residues in the CDR3. Germline CDR1 and CDR2: ENHRY and SYGVKD. CDR3 bases: TGTGCCATCAGCCCCCAAAACGGGGAGCTGTTTTTT. Protein: CAISPQNGELFF.

The chain recombines TRBV9 with TRBJ2-7; 7 positions match TRBD1. Germline trimming cut 4 bases from V and 5 bases from J; bases unmatched to any gene: 9. CDR3 length: 14 amino acids. Germline values: CDR1 SGDLS, CDR2 YYNGEE. CDR3 amino acids: CASSPRQGSDEQYF. Written as DNA, the CDR3 is TGTGCCAGCAGCCCGCGACAGGGATCGGACGAGCAGTACTTC.

In its sample, this clone was seen a few times. The chain joins TRBV2 to TRBJ2-2, with TRBD2 matching 13 bases. CDR1 is SNHLY, CDR2 FYNNEI, per germline. V was pared by 6 bases and J by 7 bases, with 5 bases of the junction left unmatched. There are 15 residues in the CDR3. The CDR3 protein is CASSVTSGRVGELFF. The CDR3 DNA reads TGTGCCAGCAGCGTTACTAGCGGGAGGGTCGGGGAGCTGTTTTTT. The complete variable domain, with remaining parts taken from reference TRBV2 and TRBJ2-2, reads EPEVTQTPSHQVTQMGQEVILRCVPISNHLYFYWYRQILGQKVEFLVSFYNNEISEKSEIFDDQFSVERPDGSNFTLKIRSTKLEDSAMYFCASSVTSGRVGELFFGEGSRLTVL.